The 13 T cell receptor beta chains reported below all come from one sample, sequenced in a study of blood T cell repertoires in COVID-19 (TCRdb year 2020). Receptor libraries were prepared by the immunoSEQ multiplex PCR assay. TCRdb obtained this table from immuneACCESS and retained in-frame rearrangements with V and J assigned. These tables miss some clones; where compared with another copy, unresolved V genes account for less than half of the shortfall, and the remainder is unexplained. The sample records some 160,000 clones, approximately 86% of which are singletons. Jointly, the top ten make up over 7% of the sample. Sequencing was done on a sample of peripheral blood. Receptors originate from a woman of 80 years or more with COVID-19, enrolled during active disease.

CDR3 sequence (DNA): TGTGCCAGTAGTGCCCGGACAGGGGGTGAGCAGTACTTC. Its translation: CASSARTGGEQYF. The chain combines TRBV19 with TRBJ2-7; 10 bases are a match to TRBD1. Germline V gives CDR1 LNHDA, CDR2 SQIVND (reference sequence). The CDR3 loop spans 13 amino acids. J lost 7 bases, V lost 5 bases, and 5 bases had no gene match.

The V gene is TRBV19, the J gene TRBJ1-3; unclear D gene. CDR1 LNHDA and CDR2 SQIVND come from the germline V gene (reference sequence). V lost 5 bases and J 0 bases, leaving 14 bases between the germline ends. The CDR3 covers 16 residues. CDR3 bases: TGTGCCAGTAGTCGACACGAATCTTTCTCTGGAAACACCATATATTTT. Its translation: CASSRHESFSGNTIYF. Together with reference TRBV19 and TRBJ1-3, the CDR3 gives the full variable domain: DGGITQSPKYLFRKEGQNVTLSCEQNLNHDAMYWYRQDPGQGLRLIYYSQIVNDFQKGDIAEGYSVSREKKESFPLTVTSAQKNPTAFYLCASSRHESFSGNTIYFGEGSWLTVV.

This clone has only one observation. Compared with germline, one end of the junction differs, possibly owing to a read error. The chain recombines TRBV24-1 with TRBJ2-1, with TRBD2 matching over 10 bases. The CDR3 is made up of 14 amino acids. Looked up from germline, CDR1 is KGHDR and CDR2 is SFDVKD. The CDR3 DNA reads TGTGCCACCAGTGATTTGACAGCGGGAGGGCCACTAATCTTC. Residues: CATSDLTAGGPLIF.

The table lists this clone with a count of one. The chain couples TRBV11-2 to TRBJ2-1; tentatively, D is TRBD1 (6 bases). V was clipped by 3 bases and J by 2 bases, with 14 bases between them. The CDR3 length is 16 residues. The germline V gene has CDR1 SGHAT and CDR2 FQNNGV. CDR3 in DNA: TGTGCCAGCAGCTTGCGGCTGGACAGTACCTACAATGAGCAGTTCTTC. It translates to CASSLRLDSTYNEQFF.

This chain links TRBV3-1 (or the pseudogene TRBV3-2) with TRBJ2-1; D may be TRBD1 (5 bases). The V gene lost 2 bases and the J gene lost 3 bases, with 14 bases spanning the gap. The CDR3 totals 16 residues. Germline V lookup: CDR1 LGHDT, CDR2 YNNKEL (reference sequence). In DNA form, the CDR3 reads TGTGCCAGCAGCCAAAGCCAGGGTAGGGGCTACAATGAGCAGTTCTTC. This sequence encodes CASSQSQGRGYNEQFF.

V usage is TRBV3-1 (or the pseudogene TRBV3-2) and J usage is TRBJ2-7; 10 nucleotides align to TRBD2. Trimming at V came to 1 base and at J to 6 bases, leaving 3 bases not matched to a gene. Germline V gene data show CDR1 as LGHDT and CDR2 as YNNKEL (reference sequence). There are 14 residues in the CDR3. CDR3 residues: CASSQGSGGGEQYF. The CDR3 DNA reads as TGTGCCAGCAGCCAAGGGAGCGGGGGGGGCGAGCAGTACTTC.

This rearrangement joins TRBV7-2 to TRBJ1-5; D uncertain. CDR1 is SGHTA, CDR2 FQGNSA, per germline. V lost 5 bases, J lost 0 bases, and 5 bases lay in between. This CDR3 region has 13 residues. Here the CDR3 DNA reads TGTGCCAGCAGCACCTATAGCAATCAGCCCCAGCATTTT. Translated: CASSTYSNQPQHF. Full variable domain (outside the CDR3, taken from reference TRBV7-2 and TRBJ1-5): GAGVSQSPSNKVTEKGKDVELRCDPISGHTALYWYRQSLGQGLEFLIYFQGNSAPDKSGLPSDRFSAERTGGSVSTLTIQRTQQEDSAVYLCASSTYSNQPQHFGDGTRLSIL.

V and J are TRBV12-5 and TRBJ1-6; 10 nucleotides match TRBD1. This CDR3 has 15 amino acids. With 7 bases clipped from V and 7 bases from J, the junction kept 7 bases outside the gene matches. CDR1 is LGHNT and CDR2 is FRNRAP in the germline V gene. The CDR3, as DNA: TGTGCTAGTGCCCTGGGACAGGGGAAAAATTCACCCCTCCACTTT. Its protein product is CASALGQGKNSPLHF.

The CDR3 DNA is TGCAGCGTTGGCCAGGCCTTCAATGAGCAGTTCTTC. This gives the protein CSVGQAFNEQFF. This rearrangement joins TRBV29-1 to TRBJ2-1, with D unclear. The V gene lost 4 bases and the J gene lost 6 bases, with 10 bases spanning the gap. Germline V gene data show CDR1 as SQVTM and CDR2 as ANQGSEA. The CDR3 totals 12 residues.

The chain uses TRBV5-1 and TRBJ1-2; 8 nucleotides line up with TRBD1. The CDR3 loop spans 16 amino acids. The V and J ends lost 0 bases and 1 base, in that order; junction bases with no gene match: 5. The V gene's germline CDR1 is SGHRS and CDR2 YFSETQ. The CDR3 protein is CASSLVSGGDNYGYTF. DNA for the CDR3: TGCGCCAGCAGCTTGGTTTCAGGGGGCGATAACTATGGCTACACCTTC.

The genes are TRBV19 and TRBJ1-1, with D unclear. Trimming pared 6 bases from V and 7 bases from J, leaving 15 bases between. The length of the CDR3 is 13 residues. CDR1 and CDR2 (germline): LNHDA, SQIVND (reference sequence). The CDR3 nucleotides are TGTGCCAGTAGCCAAGGCGGGGTAAGTGAAGCTTTCTTT. This translates into CASSQGGVSEAFF.

V gene TRBV7-3 combines with J gene TRBJ2-2, with D unclear. Germline V gene sequence: CDR1 SGHTA, CDR2 FQGTGA. V was pared by 6 bases and J by 3 bases, with 11 bases between. The CDR3 sequence is 14 residues long. CDR3 DNA sequence: TGTGCCAGCAGTTATGACTTACACACCGGGGAGCTGTTTTTT. Amino acids: CASSYDLHTGELFF.

This chain uses TRBV5-1 with TRBJ2-7; TRBD1 matches at 7 bases. V lost 0 bases to trimming and J lost 6 bases; unmatched junction nucleotides: 12. There are 16 residues in the CDR3. Germline V gives CDR1 SGHRS, CDR2 YFSETQ. DNA of the CDR3: TGCGCCAGCAGCTTGGCCGGACAGGCCTCGGGGTCCGAGCAGTACTTC. The encoded protein is CASSLAGQASGSEQYF.